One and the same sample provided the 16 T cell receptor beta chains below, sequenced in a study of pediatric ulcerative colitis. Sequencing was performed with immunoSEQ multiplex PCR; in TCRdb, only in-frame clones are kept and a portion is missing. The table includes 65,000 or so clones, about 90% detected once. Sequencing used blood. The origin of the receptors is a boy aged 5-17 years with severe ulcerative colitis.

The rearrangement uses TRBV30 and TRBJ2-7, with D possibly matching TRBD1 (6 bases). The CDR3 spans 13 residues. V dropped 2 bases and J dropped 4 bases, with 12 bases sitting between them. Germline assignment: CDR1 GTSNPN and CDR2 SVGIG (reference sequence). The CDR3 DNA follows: TGTGCCTGGAGTATTGGACAGACGTACGAGCAGTACTTC. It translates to CAWSIGQTYEQYF.

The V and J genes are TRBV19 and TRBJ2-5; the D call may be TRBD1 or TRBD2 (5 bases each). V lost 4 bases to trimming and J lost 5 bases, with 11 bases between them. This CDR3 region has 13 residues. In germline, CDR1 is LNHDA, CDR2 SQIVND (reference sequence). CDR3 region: CASSRGISETQYF. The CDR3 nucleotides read TGTGCCAGTAGTAGGGGGATTAGTGAGACCCAGTACTTC.

This CDR3 reads CAISGGTENTGELFF. Here the CDR3 DNA reads TGTGCCATCAGTGGGGGGACAGAGAACACCGGGGAGCTGTTTTTT. The rearrangement uses TRBV10-3 and TRBJ2-2; TRBD1 matches at 7 bases. The V gene end was trimmed by 4 bases and the J gene end by 1 base; junction bases not matched to a gene: 3. Germline values: CDR1 ENHRY, CDR2 SYGVKD. The CDR3 is 15 amino acids.

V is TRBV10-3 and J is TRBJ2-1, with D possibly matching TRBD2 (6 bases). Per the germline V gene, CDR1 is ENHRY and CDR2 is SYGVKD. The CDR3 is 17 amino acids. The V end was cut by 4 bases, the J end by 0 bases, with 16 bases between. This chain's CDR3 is CAISVSYLAASYNEQFF. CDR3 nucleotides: TGTGCCATCAGTGTTTCCTATTTAGCGGCCTCCTACAATGAGCAGTTCTTC.

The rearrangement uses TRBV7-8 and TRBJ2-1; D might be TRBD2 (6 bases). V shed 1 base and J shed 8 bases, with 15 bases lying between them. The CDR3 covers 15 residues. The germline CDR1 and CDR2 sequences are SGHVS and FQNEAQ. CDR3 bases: TGTGCCAGCAGCTTAGGAAGCGCTAGCGTCGATGAGCAGTTCTTC. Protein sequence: CASSLGSASVDEQFF.

CDR3 loop: CASSFEVSQYF. CDR3 coding DNA: TGTGCCAGCAGTTTTGAGGTGAGCCAGTACTTC. The chain joins TRBV28 to TRBJ2-7; D is uncertain. Trimming took 3 bases from V and 10 from J, leaving 10 bases between them. CDR1 is MDHEN, CDR2 SYDVKM, per germline. The CDR3 has 11 residues.

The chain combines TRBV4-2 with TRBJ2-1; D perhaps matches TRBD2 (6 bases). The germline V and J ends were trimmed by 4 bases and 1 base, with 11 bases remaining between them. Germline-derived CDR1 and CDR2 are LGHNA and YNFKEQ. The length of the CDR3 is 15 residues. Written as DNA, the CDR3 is TGTGCCAGCAGCCCCCCCAGCGGGTCCTACAATGAGCAGTTCTTC. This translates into CASSPPSGSYNEQFF.

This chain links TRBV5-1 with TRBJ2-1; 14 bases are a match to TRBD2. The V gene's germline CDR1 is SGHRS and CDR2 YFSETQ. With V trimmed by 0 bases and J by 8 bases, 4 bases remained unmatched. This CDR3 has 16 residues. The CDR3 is CASSLEGLAGVDEQFF. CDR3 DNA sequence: TGCGCCAGCAGCTTGGAGGGACTAGCGGGAGTAGATGAGCAGTTCTTC.

CDR3 protein: CASSYGTQGNTIYF. The CDR3 coding sequence is TGTGCCAGCAGTTACGGGACCCAGGGAAACACCATATATTTT. This chain joins TRBV6-6 and TRBJ1-3; tentative D call: TRBD1 (5 bases). The CDR3 is 14 residues long. Trimming removed 2 bases from V and 4 bases from J, with 9 bases in between. Per the germline V gene, CDR1 is MNHNY and CDR2 is SVGAGI (reference sequence).

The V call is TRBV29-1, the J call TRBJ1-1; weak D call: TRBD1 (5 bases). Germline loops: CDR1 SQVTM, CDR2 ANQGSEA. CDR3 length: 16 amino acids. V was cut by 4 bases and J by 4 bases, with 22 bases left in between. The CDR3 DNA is TGCAGCGTTGTTGTGGTATGGGGACCAAGTTCCACTGAAGCTTTCTTT. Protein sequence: CSVVVVWGPSSTEAFF.

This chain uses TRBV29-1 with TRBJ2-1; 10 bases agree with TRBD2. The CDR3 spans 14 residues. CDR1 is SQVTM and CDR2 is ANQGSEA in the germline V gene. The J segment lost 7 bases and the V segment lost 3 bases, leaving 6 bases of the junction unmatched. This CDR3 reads CSVDVTSGKNEQFF. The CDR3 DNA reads TGCAGCGTTGACGTCACTAGCGGGAAGAATGAGCAGTTCTTC.

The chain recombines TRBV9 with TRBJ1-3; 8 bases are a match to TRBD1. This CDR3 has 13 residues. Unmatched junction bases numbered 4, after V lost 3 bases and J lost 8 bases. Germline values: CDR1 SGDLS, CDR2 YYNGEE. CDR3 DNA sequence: TGTGCCAGCAGCGCAGGGGGCATGGACACCATATATTTT. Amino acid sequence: CASSAGGMDTIYF.

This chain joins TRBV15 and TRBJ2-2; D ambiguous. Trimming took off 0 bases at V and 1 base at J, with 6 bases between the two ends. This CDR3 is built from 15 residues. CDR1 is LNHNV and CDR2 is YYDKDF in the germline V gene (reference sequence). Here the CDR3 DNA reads TGTGCCACCAGCAGAGATCTAGTGAACACCGGGGAGCTGTTTTTT. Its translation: CATSRDLVNTGELFF.

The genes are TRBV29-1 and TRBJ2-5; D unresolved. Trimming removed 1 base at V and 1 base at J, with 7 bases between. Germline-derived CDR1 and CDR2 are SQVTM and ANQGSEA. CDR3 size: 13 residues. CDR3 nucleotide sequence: TGCAGCGTTGAAGCCGGAATCCAAGAGACCCAGTACTTC. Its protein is CSVEAGIQETQYF.

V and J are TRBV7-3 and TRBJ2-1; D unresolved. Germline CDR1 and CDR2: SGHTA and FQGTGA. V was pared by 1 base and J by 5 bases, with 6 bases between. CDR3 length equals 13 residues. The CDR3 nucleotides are TGTGCCAGCAGCTTAAGTAGGGACAATGAGCAGTTCTTC. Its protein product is CASSLSRDNEQFF.

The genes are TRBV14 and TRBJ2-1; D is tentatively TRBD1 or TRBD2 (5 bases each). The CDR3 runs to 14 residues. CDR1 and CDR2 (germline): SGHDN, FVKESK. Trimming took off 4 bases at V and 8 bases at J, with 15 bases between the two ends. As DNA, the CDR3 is TGTGCCAGCAGCCTTAGGAAGTTGGGGGATGAGCAGTTCTTC. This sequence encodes CASSLRKLGDEQFF. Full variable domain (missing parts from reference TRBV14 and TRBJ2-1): EAGVTQFPSHSVIEKGQTVTLRCDPISGHDNLYWYRRVMGKEIKFLLHFVKESKQDESGMPNNRFLAERTGGTYSTLKVQPAELEDSGVYFCASSLRKLGDEQFFGPGTRLTVL.